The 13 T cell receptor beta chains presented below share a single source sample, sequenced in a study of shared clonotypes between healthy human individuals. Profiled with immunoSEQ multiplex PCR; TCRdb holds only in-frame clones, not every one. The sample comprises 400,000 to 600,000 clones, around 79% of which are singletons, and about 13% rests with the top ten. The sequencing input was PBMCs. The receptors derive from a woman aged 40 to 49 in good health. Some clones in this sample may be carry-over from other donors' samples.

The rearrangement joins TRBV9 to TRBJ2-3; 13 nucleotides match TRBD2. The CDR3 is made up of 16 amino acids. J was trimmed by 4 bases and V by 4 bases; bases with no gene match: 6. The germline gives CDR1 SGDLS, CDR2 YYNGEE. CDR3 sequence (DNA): TGTGCCAGCAGCACCACTAGCGGGAGGGCGGCAGATACGCAGTATTTT. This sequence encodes CASSTTSGRAADTQYF.

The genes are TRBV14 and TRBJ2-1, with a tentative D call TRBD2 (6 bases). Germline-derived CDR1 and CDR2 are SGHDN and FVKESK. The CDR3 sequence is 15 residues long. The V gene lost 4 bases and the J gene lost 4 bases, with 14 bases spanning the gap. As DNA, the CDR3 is TGTGCCAGCAGCCGCGGGGACTTATTGTACAATGAGCAGTTCTTC. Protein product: CASSRGDLLYNEQFF. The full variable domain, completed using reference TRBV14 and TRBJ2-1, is EAGVTQFPSHSVIEKGQTVTLRCDPISGHDNLYWYRRVMGKEIKFLLHFVKESKQDESGMPNNRFLAERTGGTYSTLKVQPAELEDSGVYFCASSRGDLLYNEQFFGPGTRLTVL.

CDR3 protein: CAWSVRVGGSQETQYF. Here the CDR3 DNA reads TGTGCCTGGAGTGTACGGGTGGGAGGCTCCCAAGAGACCCAGTACTTC. The chain combines TRBV30 with TRBJ2-5; maybe TRBD2 (6 bases). V was trimmed by 0 bases and J by 1 base, leaving 15 bases between them. The germline CDR1 and CDR2 sequences are GTSNPN and SVGIG (reference sequence). This CDR3 is built from 16 residues.

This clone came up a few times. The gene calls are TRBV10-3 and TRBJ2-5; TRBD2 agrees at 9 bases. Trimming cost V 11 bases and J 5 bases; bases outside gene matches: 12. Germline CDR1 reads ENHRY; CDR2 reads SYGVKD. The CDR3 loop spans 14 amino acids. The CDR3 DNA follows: TGTGCCGCGAAGCCCAGCGGGAGGAGCGAGACCCAGTACTTC. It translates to CAAKPSGRSETQYF.

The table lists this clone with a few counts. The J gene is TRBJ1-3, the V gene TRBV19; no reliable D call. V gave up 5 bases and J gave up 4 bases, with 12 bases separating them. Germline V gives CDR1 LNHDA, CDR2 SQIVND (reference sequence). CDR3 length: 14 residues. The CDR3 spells CASSGVAGGNTIYF. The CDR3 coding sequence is TGTGCCAGTAGTGGGGTGGCTGGCGGAAACACCATATATTTT.

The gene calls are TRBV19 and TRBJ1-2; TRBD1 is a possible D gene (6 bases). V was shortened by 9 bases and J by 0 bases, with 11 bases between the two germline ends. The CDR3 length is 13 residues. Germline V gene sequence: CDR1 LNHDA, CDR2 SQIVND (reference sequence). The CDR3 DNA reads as TGTGCCAGCTCCGGGACAACTAACTATGGCTACACCTTC. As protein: CASSGTTNYGYTF.

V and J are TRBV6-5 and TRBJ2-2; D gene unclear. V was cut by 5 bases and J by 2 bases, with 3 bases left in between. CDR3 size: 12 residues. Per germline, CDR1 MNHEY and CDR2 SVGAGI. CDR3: CASSGNTGELFF. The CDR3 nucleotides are TGTGCCAGCAGTGGTAACACCGGGGAGCTGTTTTTT.

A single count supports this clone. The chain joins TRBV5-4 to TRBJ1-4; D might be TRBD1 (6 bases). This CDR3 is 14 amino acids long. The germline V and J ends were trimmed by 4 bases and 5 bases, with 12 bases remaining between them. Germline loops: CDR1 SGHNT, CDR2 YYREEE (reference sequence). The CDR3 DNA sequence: TGTGCCAGCAGCCGGGACAAGATGAATGAAAAACTGTTTTTT. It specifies CASSRDKMNEKLFF.

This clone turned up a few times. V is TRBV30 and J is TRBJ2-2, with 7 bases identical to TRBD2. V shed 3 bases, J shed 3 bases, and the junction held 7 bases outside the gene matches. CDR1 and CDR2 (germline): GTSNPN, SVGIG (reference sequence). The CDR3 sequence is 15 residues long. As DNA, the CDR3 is TGTGCCTGGAGACGGGGGGAGTCCTACACCGGGGAGCTGTTTTTT. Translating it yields CAWRRGESYTGELFF.

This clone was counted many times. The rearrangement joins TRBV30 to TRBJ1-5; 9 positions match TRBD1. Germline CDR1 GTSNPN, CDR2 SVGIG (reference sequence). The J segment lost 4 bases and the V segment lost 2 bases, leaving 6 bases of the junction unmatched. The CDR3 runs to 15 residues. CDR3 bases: TGTGCCTGGAGTAGACAGGGGGGGCCGAATCAGCCCCAGCATTTT. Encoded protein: CAWSRQGGPNQPQHF.

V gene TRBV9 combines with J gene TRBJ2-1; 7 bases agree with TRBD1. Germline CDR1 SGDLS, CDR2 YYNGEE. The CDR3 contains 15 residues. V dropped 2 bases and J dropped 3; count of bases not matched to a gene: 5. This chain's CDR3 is CASSVSGQDYNEQFF. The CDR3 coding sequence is TGTGCCAGCAGCGTGAGTGGACAGGACTACAATGAGCAGTTCTTC. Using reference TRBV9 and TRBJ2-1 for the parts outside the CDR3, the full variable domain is DSGVTQTPKHLITATGQRVTLRCSPRSGDLSVYWYQQSLDQGLQFLIQYYNGEERAKGNILERFSAQQFPDLHSELNLSSLELGDSALYFCASSVSGQDYNEQFFGPGTRLTVL.

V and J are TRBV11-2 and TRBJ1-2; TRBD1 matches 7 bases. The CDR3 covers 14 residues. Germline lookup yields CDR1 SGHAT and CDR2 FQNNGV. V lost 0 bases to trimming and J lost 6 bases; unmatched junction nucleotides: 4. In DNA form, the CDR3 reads TGTGCCAGCAGCTTAGATGTAGGGGGCGATGGCTACACCTTC. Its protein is CASSLDVGGDGYTF. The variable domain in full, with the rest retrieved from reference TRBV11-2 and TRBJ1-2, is EAGVAQSPRYKIIEKRQSVAFWCNPISGHATLYWYQQILGQGPKLLIQFQNNGVVDDSQLPKDRFSAERLKGVDSTLKIQPAKLEDSAVYLCASSLDVGGDGYTFGSGTRLTVV.

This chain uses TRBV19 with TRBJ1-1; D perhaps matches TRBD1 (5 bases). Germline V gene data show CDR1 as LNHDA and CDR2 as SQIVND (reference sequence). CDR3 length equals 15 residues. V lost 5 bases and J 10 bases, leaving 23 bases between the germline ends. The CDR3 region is CASSLSRRTGGTAFF. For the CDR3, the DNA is TGTGCCAGTAGTTTGTCGCGTCGGACCGGCGGGACAGCTTTCTTT.